The T cell receptor beta chain under discussion was sequenced for a study of blood T cell repertoires in COVID-19. For the study at large: Nucleic acid was either cDNA or gDNA, and it came from T cells, B-cell-depleted T cells, or PBMCs.

Followed over time, Seattle patients had been enrolled while infection was active. As processed by the authors: Amplified reference gene primers provided the basis for estimating nucleated cell counts. Only in-frame clones appear in the TCRdb table, and some are missing; sequencing was by immunoSEQ multiplex PCR. The V and J calls and the clone size are those of that table, but D and trimming were determined from the DNA. The sample has 180,000 or so clones; about 85% are singletons. Germline V gives CDR1 SGHDT, CDR2 YYEEEE. This CDR3 spans 17 amino acids. The V gene end was trimmed by 0 bases and the J gene end by 4 bases; junction bases not matched to a gene: 10.

Sequencing used peripheral blood. This TCR derives from a woman in her 70s with COVID-19, enrolled during active disease. J is TRBJ2-5 and V is TRBV5-6; 9 bases match TRBD1. The CDR3 DNA follows: TGTGCCAGCAGCTTGGTGCTGGGACAGGGTAATCGAGAGACCCAGTACTTC. Translation: CASSLVLGQGNRETQYF.